Listed here are 20 T cell receptor beta chains from one sample, sequenced in a study of cytomegalovirus exposure and HLA in healthy donors (dated 2017 in TCRdb). Library preparation used the immunoSEQ multiplex PCR assay. For the multiplex PCR, a mixture combining 60 forward primers for TCR Vbeta segments and 13 reverse primers for TCR Jbeta segments was used. TCRdb provides this immuneACCESS table in a form limited to in-frame rearrangements. Some clones are lacking; in checked studies, under half of them reflect an unresolved V gene, and why the rest are absent is not known. Recorded for this sample are about 110,000 clones; about 80% of them occurred a single time. 7.7% of the sample belongs to the ten largest clones. The sequenced sample consisted of PBMCs. The receptors were sampled from a woman in her fifties or sixties in good health and CMV-seropositive.

The chain uses TRBV29-1 and TRBJ2-7, with 11 bases identical to TRBD1. This CDR3 is 13 amino acids long. Trimming took 7 bases from V and 6 from J; bases not matched to a gene: 8. From germline, CDR1 is SQVTM and CDR2 ANQGSEA. CDR3 loop: CSAPGQGEGEQYF. The DNA of the CDR3 is TGCAGCGCCCCGGGACAGGGGGAAGGCGAGCAGTACTTC.

This clone was counted a few times. The V call is TRBV9, the J call TRBJ1-4; no clear D gene. The V end was cut by 3 bases, the J end by 6 bases, with 15 bases between. The CDR3 runs to 15 residues. Per germline, CDR1 SGDLS and CDR2 YYNGEE. The DNA for the CDR3 is TGTGCCAGCAGCGCCGGGTCCGGCGGGGATGAAAAACTGTTTTTT. Protein sequence: CASSAGSGGDEKLFF.

Note on this clone: The CDR3 carries no conserved terminal phenylalanine or tryptophan, so it likely arises from a read error. The DNA is left out, because the CDR3 cannot be placed on it with certainty; the CDR3 is given as TCRdb lists it. The chain couples TRBV7-3 to TRBJ2-7; TRBD1, the table's D call, lacks a check against the DNA. The CDR3 contains 12 residues when both ends are counted. Germline V gives CDR1 SGHTA, CDR2 FQGTGA. The CDR3 sequence is CASKGRQGNRTY.

The chain has TRBV5-1 and TRBJ2-1, with TRBD2 as a possible D gene (6 bases). The CDR3 is made up of 15 amino acids. The ends were cut back, 3 bases at V and 2 bases at J, with 12 bases in the middle. Germline V gene sequence: CDR1 SGHRS, CDR2 YFSETQ. CDR3 protein: CASSSTGEPYNEQFF. The CDR3 DNA is TGCGCCAGCAGCTCCACGGGGGAACCCTACAATGAGCAGTTCTTC.

The chain has TRBV5-1 and TRBJ2-3, with D perhaps matching TRBD2 (6 bases). The ends were cut back, 4 bases at V and 1 base at J, with 16 bases in the middle. The length of the CDR3 is 16 residues. Germline V CDR1 and CDR2: SGHRS, YFSETQ. CDR3 sequence: CASSPPLGGGTDTQYF. The CDR3, as DNA: TGCGCCAGCAGCCCGCCCTTGGGGGGAGGCACAGATACGCAGTATTTT.

There are a few counts of this clone. The CDR3 bases are TGTGCCAGCAGTTCTACCGGGGGGGGCTATGGCTACACCTTC. Translation gives CASSSTGGGYGYTF. V usage is TRBV27 and J usage is TRBJ1-2, with D possibly being TRBD1 (5 bases). With 4 bases removed from V and 4 bases from J, the gap between germline ends came to 13 bases. The germline V gene has CDR1 MNHEY and CDR2 SMNVEV (reference sequence). The CDR3 totals 14 residues.

This chain uses TRBV19 with TRBJ1-1, with D hard to call. Germline V lookup: CDR1 LNHDA, CDR2 SQIVND (reference sequence). The CDR3 is 17 amino acids. V lost 0 bases and J 1 base, leaving 15 bases between the germline ends. As DNA, the CDR3 is TGTGCCAGTAGTATAGATAGATTAGGAGGCGAGAACACTGAAGCTTTCTTT. It translates to CASSIDRLGGENTEAFF.

The V call is TRBV4-2, the J call TRBJ2-7, with no clear D. This CDR3 is built from 15 residues. Germline lookup yields CDR1 LGHNA and CDR2 YNFKEQ. V lost 5 bases to trimming and J lost 4 bases, with 18 bases between them. The CDR3 DNA is TGTGCCAGCAGCTCAAGCAGTGACTCCGAGTACGAGCAGTACTTC. It yields the protein CASSSSSDSEYEQYF.

In its sample, this clone was seen a few times. The rearrangement joins TRBV4-3 to TRBJ2-1, with 13 nucleotides matching TRBD2. CDR3 length: 17 amino acids. V dropped 0 bases and J dropped 8; count of bases not matched to a gene: 7. Germline CDR1 is LGHNA and CDR2 is YSLEER. DNA of the CDR3: TGCGCCAGCAGCCAAGATTGGACTAGCGGGGGATTAGATGAGCAGTTCTTC. Its translation: CASSQDWTSGGLDEQFF.

This clone has only a few counts. The rearrangement links TRBV11-2 to TRBJ1-1, with TRBD1 as a possible D gene (6 bases). Trimming shortened V by 6 bases and J by 0 bases, and 14 bases separated the two germline ends. Germline-derived CDR1 and CDR2 are SGHAT and FQNNGV. The CDR3 totals 15 residues. In nucleotides, the CDR3 is TGTGCCAGCAGACCACCCGACAGGATGAACACTGAAGCTTTCTTT. Protein product: CASRPPDRMNTEAFF.

The chain recombines TRBV5-4 with TRBJ1-2; D gene ambiguous. Trimming cost V 0 bases and J 13 bases, with 16 bases left between them. The CDR3 runs to 13 residues. Germline values: CDR1 SGHNT, CDR2 YYREEE (reference sequence). This CDR3 is CASSLGFEDPSTF. The DNA of the CDR3 is TGTGCCAGCAGCTTGGGGTTCGAGGATCCGTCCACCTTC.

As concerns this clone: The DNA is omitted, as the CDR3 cannot be located on it reliably, and the CDR3 follows TCRdb's listing. This sequence joins TRBV7-5 and TRBJ2-7; TRBD2 is the table's D call and was not checked against the DNA. TRBV7-5 has pseudogene status. The CDR3 adds up to 15 amino acids, both ends counted. CDR3 amino acids: CVRSAWGEGAYEQYF.

The chain combines TRBV7-9 with TRBJ1-5; no definite D call. Trimming shortened V by 4 bases and J by 5 bases, and 9 bases separated the two germline ends. The CDR3 is made up of 13 amino acids. Looked up from germline, CDR1 is SEHNR and CDR2 is FQNEAQ (reference sequence). The CDR3, as DNA: TGTGCCAGCAGCTCCATGGCAGATCAGCCCCAGCATTTT. It specifies CASSSMADQPQHF.

The chain uses TRBV25-1 and TRBJ2-1; D gene uncertain. The CDR3 is 13 residues long. V gave up 4 bases and J gave up 8 bases, with 12 bases separating them. The germline CDR1 and CDR2 sequences are MGHDK and SYGVNS. The CDR3 region has the DNA TGTGCCAGCAGTGGCGGTTCAAGATATGAGCAGTTCTTC. Residues: CASSGGSRYEQFF.

The chain is built from TRBV27 and TRBJ2-1, with 7 positions matching TRBD1. V lost 6 bases, J lost 0 bases, and 2 bases stayed unmatched. Germline CDR1 is MNHEY and CDR2 is SMNVEV (reference sequence). The CDR3 length is 14 residues. CDR3 protein: CASRTGSSYNEQFF. The CDR3 DNA is TGTGCCAGCAGGACAGGGAGCTCCTACAATGAGCAGTTCTTC.

A few counts support this clone. The V and J genes are TRBV9 and TRBJ1-3; 7 bases map to TRBD1. Germline V gene sequence: CDR1 SGDLS, CDR2 YYNGEE. V shed 0 bases and J 2 bases; nucleotides not matched to a gene: 5. The CDR3 contains 16 residues. The DNA for the CDR3 is TGTGCCAGCAGCGTAGCGACAGGGTGGACTGGAAACACCATATATTTT. Protein product: CASSVATGWTGNTIYF.

A single count supports this clone. The rearrangement uses TRBV9 and TRBJ1-2, with D perhaps matching TRBD1 (6 bases). With 4 bases removed from V and 6 bases from J, the gap between germline ends came to 16 bases. Germline values: CDR1 SGDLS, CDR2 YYNGEE. The CDR3 consists of 14 residues. In DNA form, the CDR3 reads TGTGCCAGCAGCTCTCAGGGGAGAGGGGATGGCTACACCTTC. It yields the protein CASSSQGRGDGYTF. Filled out from reference TRBV9 and TRBJ1-2, the complete variable domain reads DSGVTQTPKHLITATGQRVTLRCSPRSGDLSVYWYQQSLDQGLQFLIQYYNGEERAKGNILERFSAQQFPDLHSELNLSSLELGDSALYFCASSSQGRGDGYTFGSGTRLTVV.

V is TRBV18 and J is TRBJ2-5; the D gene is possibly TRBD1 (6 bases). The J call is in doubt because the DNA end fits TRBJ2-7 better. The CDR3 extends over 14 amino acids. Germline V gene sequence: CDR1 KGHSH, CDR2 LQKENI. CDR3 region: CASSPPTGSYEQYF. For the CDR3, the DNA is TGTGCCAGCTCACCCCCGACAGGAAGCTACGAGCAGTACTTC.

The rearrangement links TRBV7-2 to TRBJ2-1; a weak D match, TRBD2 (5 bases). CDR1 is SGHTA, CDR2 FQGNSA, per germline. The V end lost 3 bases, the J end lost 3 bases, and 9 bases lay between the germline ends. The length of the CDR3 is 14 residues. The CDR3 loop reads CASSLSGSYNEQFF. The CDR3 DNA reads TGTGCCAGCAGCTTGTCTGGGAGCTACAATGAGCAGTTCTTC.

This rearrangement joins TRBV9 to TRBJ1-2; weak D call: TRBD1 (6 bases). Trimming pared 3 bases from V and 2 bases from J, leaving 14 bases between. The CDR3 is 15 amino acids. Germline assignment: CDR1 SGDLS and CDR2 YYNGEE. The CDR3 coding sequence is TGTGCCAGCAGCGGCTTCCCGGGACAAAACTATGGCTACACCTTC. Protein sequence: CASSGFPGQNYGYTF.